This is a list of T cell receptor beta chains from one sample in a study of blood T cell repertoires in COVID-19. The data were produced by immunoSEQ multiplex PCR, yet TCRdb's version contains in-frame clones alone and is incomplete. The top ten hold about 2.2% of the sample, which has approximately 210,000 clones, 80% to 90% seen once. What was sequenced was peripheral blood. These receptors were obtained from a man aged 25 to 45 who had recovered from COVID-19. The CDR3 runs from the conserved cysteine through the conserved F or W. Fields, in order: V gene, J gene, clone size, D gene, CDR3 DNA, CDR3 protein. The D gene is left open where the match is weak. Expanded clones are given a class, and other clones once, few, many or no size at all.

v_gene: TRBV5-4
j_gene: TRBJ2-2
abundance: few
d_gene: TRBD2
CDR3nt: TGTGCCAGCAGCTCGCAAGCGGGGGGGCCGAGCGGGGAGCTGTTTTTT
CDR3aa: CASSSQAGGPSGELFF

v_gene: TRBV2
j_gene: TRBJ2-3
abundance: -
d_gene: TRBD2
CDR3nt: TGTGCCAGCAGTGAGTGGGGGGGAGATACGCAGTATTTT
CDR3aa: CASSEWGGDTQYF

v_gene: TRBV19
j_gene: TRBJ1-5
abundance: -
d_gene: TRBD1
CDR3nt: TGTGCCAGTAGTACGGACAGGAGTCAGCCCCAGCATTTT
CDR3aa: CASSTDRSQPQHF

v_gene: TRBV6-5
j_gene: TRBJ1-6
abundance: -
d_gene: -
CDR3nt: TGTGCCAGCAGACAGAACCGGGAGGGAGCACCCCTCCACTTT
CDR3aa: CASRQNREGAPLHF

v_gene: TRBV5-1
j_gene: TRBJ1-6
abundance: -
d_gene: TRBD1
CDR3nt: TGCGCCAGCAGCACCCGGGACAGGGGGCAGGGATCACCCCTCCACTTT
CDR3aa: CASSTRDRGQGSPLHF

v_gene: TRBV11-2
j_gene: TRBJ2-1
abundance: -
d_gene: TRBD2
CDR3nt: TGTGCCAGCAGCTTAAGCGGGGGGGGAAATGAGCAGTTCTTC
CDR3aa: CASSLSGGGNEQFF

v_gene: TRBV5-6
j_gene: TRBJ1-4
abundance: -
d_gene: -
CDR3nt: TGTGCCAGCAGCTTGGGAGGGCGGTATGAAAAACTGTTTTTT
CDR3aa: CASSLGGRYEKLFF

v_gene: TRBV10-3
j_gene: TRBJ1-6
abundance: once
d_gene: TRBD1
CDR3nt: TGTGCCATCAGCACCGGGACAGGGGAAGCACCCCTCCACTTT
CDR3aa: CAISTGTGEAPLHF

v_gene: TRBV30
j_gene: TRBJ2-7
abundance: -
d_gene: TRBD1
CDR3nt: TGTGCCTGGAGCCCCCCCCCGGGCAGGGGGCGGTACGAGCAGTACTTC
CDR3aa: CAWSPPPGRGRYEQYF

v_gene: TRBV15
j_gene: TRBJ1-1
abundance: -
d_gene: -
CDR3nt: TGTGCCACCGCTACCGGGGGCACTGAAGCTTTCTTT
CDR3aa: CATATGGTEAFF

v_gene: TRBV24-1
j_gene: TRBJ2-7
abundance: -
d_gene: TRBD2
CDR3nt: TGTGCCACCAGTGATCCGAGGACTAGCGGGGAGCAGTACTTC
CDR3aa: CATSDPRTSGEQYF

v_gene: TRBV19
j_gene: TRBJ2-2
abundance: many
d_gene: TRBD2
CDR3nt: TGTGCCAGTAGTATCTTAGCGGGGAACACCGGGGAGCTGTTTTTT
CDR3aa: CASSILAGNTGELFF

v_gene: TRBV27
j_gene: TRBJ1-5
abundance: once
d_gene: -
CDR3nt: TGTGCCAGCAGTTTCCGTAGGGGGTCTCGTCAGCCCCAGCATTTT
CDR3aa: CASSFRRGSRQPQHF

v_gene: TRBV5-1
j_gene: TRBJ2-5
abundance: -
d_gene: -
CDR3nt: TGCGCCAGCAGCTCGGAGCCGGGACTGCAAGAGACCCAGTACTTC
CDR3aa: CASSSEPGLQETQYF

v_gene: TRBV5-4
j_gene: TRBJ1-1
abundance: -
d_gene: -
CDR3nt: TGTGCCAGCAGCTCCGCGGCGGACTACACTGAAGCTTTCTTT
CDR3aa: CASSSAADYTEAFF

v_gene: TRBV5-1
j_gene: TRBJ2-3
abundance: -
d_gene: -
CDR3nt: TGCGCCAGCAGCTTGGAAGGGCGGGGTAGCACAGATACGCAGTATTTT
CDR3aa: CASSLEGRGSTDTQYF

v_gene: TRBV7-4
j_gene: TRBJ2-1
abundance: -
d_gene: -
CDR3nt: TGTGCCAGCAGCCCTAAGGGGGGGAAGGCCTACAATGAGCAGTTCTTC
CDR3aa: CASSPKGGKAYNEQFF

v_gene: TRBV5-6
j_gene: TRBJ1-1
abundance: -
d_gene: -
CDR3nt: TGTGCCAGCAGCTCCGATTTTGGTTCGGGGTCCACTGAAGCTTTCTTT
CDR3aa: CASSSDFGSGSTEAFF

v_gene: TRBV5-4
j_gene: TRBJ2-5
abundance: -
d_gene: TRBD1
CDR3nt: TGTGCCAGCAGCCCGCGGACAGGGCCGGATCGAGAGACCCAGTACTTC
CDR3aa: CASSPRTGPDRETQYF

v_gene: TRBV7-6
j_gene: TRBJ1-3
abundance: -
d_gene: -
CDR3nt: TGTGCCAGCAGCCCTCACCCGGACGGGTCGGGGGGGATATATTTT
CDR3aa: CASSPHPDGSGGIYF

v_gene: TRBV18
j_gene: TRBJ1-2
abundance: -
d_gene: -
CDR3nt: TGTGCCAGCTCACCATCGCAGGTCGACTATGGCTACACCTTC
CDR3aa: CASSPSQVDYGYTF

v_gene: TRBV19
j_gene: TRBJ2-2
abundance: -
d_gene: TRBD2
CDR3nt: TGTGCCAGTAGAAGCGGGGGTGGCGCCGGGGAGCTGTTTTTT
CDR3aa: CASRSGGGAGELFF

v_gene: TRBV5-4
j_gene: TRBJ1-2
abundance: -
d_gene: TRBD1
CDR3nt: TGTGCCAGCAGATCGGGACAGGTGGGGAACTATGGCTACACCTTC
CDR3aa: CASRSGQVGNYGYTF

v_gene: TRBV4-3
j_gene: TRBJ1-2
abundance: -
d_gene: -
CDR3nt: TGCGCCAGCAGCCGACAGCAGGGTGTGGGTGGCTACACCTTC
CDR3aa: CASSRQQGVGGYTF

v_gene: TRBV3-1/TRBV3-2
j_gene: TRBJ1-5
abundance: -
d_gene: -
CDR3nt: TGTGCCAGCAGCCAAGATTTAAGCGGGGCCCATCAGCCCCAGCATTTT
CDR3aa: CASSQDLSGAHQPQHF

v_gene: TRBV18
j_gene: TRBJ1-4
abundance: -
d_gene: TRBD1
CDR3nt: TGTGCCAGCTCACCACGGACAGGCGAAAAACTGTTTTTT
CDR3aa: CASSPRTGEKLFF

v_gene: TRBV9
j_gene: TRBJ2-3
abundance: -
d_gene: TRBD2
CDR3nt: TGTGCCAGCGGACGGACTAGCGGGGGGGCTAACACAGATACGCAGTATTTT
CDR3aa: CASGRTSGGANTDTQYF

v_gene: TRBV1
j_gene: TRBJ1-2
abundance: -
d_gene: -
CDR3nt: TGCACCAGCAGCCAAGACTTGGGGGGACTCGACTATGGCTACACCTTC
CDR3aa: CTSSQDLGGLDYGYTF

v_gene: TRBV27
j_gene: TRBJ1-4
abundance: -
d_gene: -
CDR3nt: TGTGCCAGCAGCGGGGGGCTCCCGGGTGAAAAACTGTTTTTT
CDR3aa: CASSGGLPGEKLFF

v_gene: TRBV3-1/TRBV3-2
j_gene: TRBJ2-1
abundance: -
d_gene: TRBD2
CDR3nt: TGTGCCAGCAGCCAAGAAGGTGGGACTAGCGGCTCTAGCTCCTACAATGAGCAGTTCTTC
CDR3aa: CASSQEGGTSGSSSYNEQFF

v_gene: TRBV29-1
j_gene: TRBJ2-5
abundance: -
d_gene: -
CDR3nt: TGCAGCGTTCACAGGGTAGAAAAGACCCAGTACTTC
CDR3aa: CSVHRVEKTQYF

v_gene: TRBV30
j_gene: TRBJ2-2
abundance: many
d_gene: TRBD2
CDR3nt: TGTGCCTGGAGCCCGGGACTAGCGTCGAACACCGGGGAGCTGTTTTTT
CDR3aa: CAWSPGLASNTGELFF

v_gene: TRBV10-3
j_gene: TRBJ1-1
abundance: -
d_gene: TRBD1
CDR3nt: TGTGCCATCAGTGAGGGGACAGCGAACACTGAAGCTTTCTTT
CDR3aa: CAISEGTANTEAFF

v_gene: TRBV5-1
j_gene: TRBJ1-1
abundance: -
d_gene: TRBD1
CDR3nt: TGCGCCAGCAGTTTATACAGGGGTAGCACTGAAGCTTTCTTT
CDR3aa: CASSLYRGSTEAFF

v_gene: TRBV7-9
j_gene: TRBJ1-5
abundance: -
d_gene: -
CDR3nt: TGTGCCAGCAGCTTAGGCAGCGTGGGCAATCAGCCCCAGCATTTT
CDR3aa: CASSLGSVGNQPQHF

v_gene: TRBV11-2
j_gene: TRBJ1-4
abundance: -
d_gene: -
CDR3nt: TGTGCCAGCAGCTTAGAGTTGTTTCAGGCAGGCCAGGAAAAACTGTTTTTT
CDR3aa: CASSLELFQAGQEKLFF

v_gene: TRBV27
j_gene: TRBJ1-1
abundance: -
d_gene: TRBD1
CDR3nt: TGTGCCAGCAGTTTGGGGACAGGGCACACTGAAGCTTTCTTT
CDR3aa: CASSLGTGHTEAFF

v_gene: TRBV10-1
j_gene: TRBJ2-1
abundance: -
d_gene: -
CDR3nt: TGCGCCAGCAGCGCAGGGTCTATTCTTGGTGAGCAGTTCTTC
CDR3aa: CASSAGSILGEQFF